The clone carrying this TCR beta chain was seen at least ten times. The V gene lost 2 bases and the J gene lost 5 bases, with 15 bases spanning the gap. There are 15 residues in the CDR3. Germline V gene sequence: CDR1 KGHSH, CDR2 LQKENI. Alongside a J-beta primer mix, a sample-barcoded 5' primer served in a second PCR lasting about 7 to 11 cycles. TCRdb itself ran the 5' RACE reads through MiXCR, one entry per CDR3 protein. The repertoire includes 1.5 million to 2 million distinct CDR3 sequences, approximately 28% of them detected once, and approximately 7.7% sits in the top ten. There were healthy Caucasian individuals from Russia, aged about 6 to 100, serving as donors. These data come from a study of blood T cells in healthy people across ages.

The V call is TRBV18, the J call TRBJ2-5, with a possible D match to TRBD1 (6 bases). This receptor was taken from a woman younger than 45 in good health. The sequenced material came from blood. CDR3 coding DNA: TGTGCCAGCTCACCAGGAACAGGGCCGGGGGAGACCCAGTACTTC. Translated, it gives CASSPGTGPGETQYF.